This record looks at one T cell receptor (beta chain) sequence and its context. The CDR3 runs 12 residues. CDR1 is SNHLY and CDR2 is FYNNEI in the germline V gene. V lost 4 bases, J lost 6 bases, and 9 bases lay in between. This sample is drawn from a study of CD8+CD57+ T cells in acquired aplastic anemia. Profiling that covered TCR beta VDJ and CDR3 relied on genomic DNA as its template. One entry per CDR3 protein, called by TCRdb with MiXCR from the reads. Here the sample spans around 230,000 distinct CDR3 sequences, over 60% being singletons. The rearrangement links TRBV2 to TRBJ1-2, with no clear D. The clonotype comes from a human donor in good health. The sample was sorted CD4+, CD8+, or CD8+CD57+ T cells (not recorded which) from PBMCs. DNA of the CDR3: TGTGCCAGCAGTGTGTCCGGGGATGGCTACACCTTC. Its translation is CASSVSGDGYTF.